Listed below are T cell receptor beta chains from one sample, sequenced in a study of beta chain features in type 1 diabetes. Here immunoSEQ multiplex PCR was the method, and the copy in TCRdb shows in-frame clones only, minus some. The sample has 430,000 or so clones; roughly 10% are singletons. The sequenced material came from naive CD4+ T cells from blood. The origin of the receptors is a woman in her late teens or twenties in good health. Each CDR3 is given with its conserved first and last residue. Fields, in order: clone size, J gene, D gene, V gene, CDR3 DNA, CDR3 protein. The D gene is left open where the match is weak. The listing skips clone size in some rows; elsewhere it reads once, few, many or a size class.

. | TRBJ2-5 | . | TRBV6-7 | TGTGCCAGCAACAAATACGAAGAGACCCAGTACTTC | CASNKYEETQYF
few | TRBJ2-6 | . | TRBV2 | TGTGCCAGCATTTCGGTCTCTGGGGCCAACGTCCTGACTTTC | CASISVSGANVLTF
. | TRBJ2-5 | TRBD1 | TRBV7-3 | TGTGCCAGCAGCTTATCGGGACAGGGACAAGAGACCCAGTACTTC | CASSLSGQGQETQYF
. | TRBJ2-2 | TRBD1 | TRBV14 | TGTGCCAGCAGACCCTGGACAGGGATGACCGGGGAGCTGTTTTTT | CASRPWTGMTGELFF
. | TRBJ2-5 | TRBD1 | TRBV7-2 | TGTGCCAGCAGCTCCCGGAGGACAGGGCGAGAGACCCAGTACTTC | CASSSRRTGRETQYF
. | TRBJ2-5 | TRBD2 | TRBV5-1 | TGCGCCAGCAGGGGAAGACTAGCCCAAGAGACCCAGTACTTC | CASRGRLAQETQYF
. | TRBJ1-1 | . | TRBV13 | TGTGCCACTTTGGCCTTGACAGAAGCTTTCTTT | CATLALTEAFF
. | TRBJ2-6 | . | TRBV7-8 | TGTGCCAGCAGCTCGCCGACTGCCTCTGGGGCCAACGTCCTGACTTTC | CASSSPTASGANVLTF
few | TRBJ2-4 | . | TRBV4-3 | TGCGCCAGCAGCCCCCGGCTGGACTTC | CASSPRLDF
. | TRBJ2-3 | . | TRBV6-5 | TGTGCCAGCAGTTACACGGCAGAGGGGGCAGATACGCAGTATTTT | CASSYTAEGADTQYF
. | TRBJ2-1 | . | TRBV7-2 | TGTGCCAGCAGCTTAAGGGATCAGGGATCGGAGCAGTTCTTC | CASSLRDQGSEQFF
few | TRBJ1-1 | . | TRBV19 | TGTGCCAGTAGTTTTCAGGGGACCATGAACACTGAAGCTTTCTTT | CASSFQGTMNTEAFF
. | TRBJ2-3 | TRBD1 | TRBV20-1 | TGCAGTGCTCATAGACAGGGGACGCAGTATTTT | CSAHRQGTQYF
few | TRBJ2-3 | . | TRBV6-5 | TGTGCCAGCAGTATAACAGGGTTCACAGATACGCAGTATTTT | CASSITGFTDTQYF